One sample yielded the 15 T cell receptor beta chains listed below, sequenced in a study of shared clonotypes between healthy human individuals. TCRdb's table, derived via immunoSEQ multiplex PCR, lists solely in-frame clones and lacks some. This table has 600,000 to 750,000 clones, 72% appearing once. The sample taken for sequencing was memory CD4+ T cells sorted from blood. As to subset: CD45RA-negative fraction. Receptors originate from a young woman in good health.

V is TRBV13 and J is TRBJ1-1, with D possibly being TRBD1 (5 bases). CDR3 length equals 15 residues. V lost 4 bases and J lost 4, with 16 bases in between. The V gene's germline CDR1 is PRHDT and CDR2 FYEKMQ (reference sequence). The CDR3 region has the DNA TGTGCCAGCAGCTATCTACCGGGACCGTCCACTGAAGCTTTCTTT. Protein product: CASSYLPGPSTEAFF.

The genes are TRBV9 and TRBJ1-2; D not certain. V dropped 0 bases and J dropped 1 base, with 7 bases sitting between them. The V gene's germline CDR1 is SGDLS and CDR2 YYNGEE. The CDR3 is 14 amino acids. This CDR3 reads CASSVDRLNYGYTF. CDR3 in DNA: TGTGCCAGCAGCGTAGATCGGCTTAACTATGGCTACACCTTC.

The chain is built from TRBV5-1 and TRBJ2-7; 9 positions match TRBD1. Germline-derived CDR1 and CDR2 are SGHRS and YFSETQ. With 3 bases clipped from V and 1 base from J, the junction kept 8 bases outside the gene matches. CDR3 length: 16 amino acids. CDR3: CASSSITGTGSYEQYF. The CDR3 nucleotides read TGCGCCAGCAGCTCTATAACCGGGACAGGGTCCTACGAGCAGTACTTC.

This rearrangement joins TRBV11-2 to TRBJ2-5; weak D call: TRBD2 (5 bases). CDR3 length equals 12 residues. Trimming stripped 5 bases from V and 9 bases from J, with 13 bases between. Germline values: CDR1 SGHAT, CDR2 FQNNGV. The CDR3 loop reads CASSPRIGAQYF. CDR3 sequence (DNA): TGTGCCAGCAGCCCCCGGATCGGGGCCCAGTACTTC.

This clone was observed a handful of times. The rearrangement links TRBV28 to TRBJ1-2; D is undetermined. In germline, CDR1 is MDHEN, CDR2 SYDVKM. This CDR3 region has 16 residues. Trimming took 1 base from V and 0 from J, leaving 12 bases between them. CDR3 in DNA: TGTGCCAGCAGTTTATTAGGCAGCCAGACTAACTATGGCTACACCTTC. Translating it yields CASSLLGSQTNYGYTF.

J is TRBJ1-1 and V is TRBV2; the D is unclear. The germline CDR1 and CDR2 sequences are SNHLY and FYNNEI. The CDR3 extends over 13 amino acids. Trimming shortened V by 2 bases and J by 2 bases, and 6 bases separated the two germline ends. The CDR3 DNA is TGTGCCAGCAGTGAATCGCGTAACACTGAAGCTTTCTTT. Protein: CASSESRNTEAFF.

Details on this clone: The sample contains more than one DNA sequence encoding this CDR3. This sequence joins TRBV5-1 and TRBJ2-7; D uncertain. Germline CDR1 SGHRS, CDR2 YFSETQ. The CDR3 runs 15 residues. V was cut by 0 bases and J by 2 bases, with 12 bases left in between. Here the CDR3 reads CASSLEPGETYEQYF. CDR3 sequence (DNA): TGCGCCAGCAGCTTGGAGCCAGGCGAGACCTACGAGCAGTACTTC.

This chain connects TRBV7-2 to TRBJ1-2; the match to TRBD1 covers 7 bases. The CDR3 contains 16 residues. Trimming removed 5 bases from V and 8 bases from J; junction bases left unmatched: 17. The V gene's germline CDR1 is SGHTA and CDR2 FQGNSA. CDR3 region: CASSRRDSLISPGYTF. In nucleotides, the CDR3 is TGTGCCAGCAGCCGCCGGGACAGCCTAATCTCTCCCGGCTACACCTTC. Together with reference TRBV7-2 and TRBJ1-2, the CDR3 gives the full variable domain: GAGVSQSPSNKVTEKGKDVELRCDPISGHTALYWYRQSLGQGLEFLIYFQGNSAPDKSGLPSDRFSAERTGGSVSTLTIQRTQQEDSAVYLCASSRRDSLISPGYTFGSGTRLTVV.

CDR3 protein: CASRGHYEQYF. The CDR3 coding sequence is TGTGCCAGCAGAGGGCATTACGAGCAGTACTTC. The rearrangement joins TRBV28 to TRBJ2-7; D unresolved. The CDR3 totals 11 residues. The germline gives CDR1 MDHEN, CDR2 SYDVKM. V was cut by 6 bases and J by 4 bases, with 7 bases left in between.

The rearrangement links TRBV28 to TRBJ2-7; 8 nucleotides agree with TRBD1. CDR3 length: 14 residues. In germline, CDR1 is MDHEN, CDR2 SYDVKM. V shed 9 bases and J 1 base; nucleotides not matched to a gene: 8. The CDR3 loop is CASSYDRGSYEQYF. For the CDR3, the DNA is TGTGCCAGTTCATACGACAGGGGATCCTACGAGCAGTACTTC.

The V and J genes are TRBV7-9 and TRBJ1-4, with D possibly being TRBD1 (6 bases). This CDR3 has 16 amino acids. V lost 5 bases, J lost 8 bases, and 21 bases lay in between. The germline V gene has CDR1 SEHNR and CDR2 FQNEAQ (reference sequence). CDR3 in DNA: TGTGCCAGCAGCCCGGGACACGGGAGTTTTGAGGAAAAACTGTTTTTT. This sequence encodes CASSPGHGSFEEKLFF.

This clone was seen a few times. V is TRBV27 and J is TRBJ2-5; 8 bases are a match to TRBD2. The CDR3 extends over 13 amino acids. Germline loops: CDR1 MNHEY, CDR2 SMNVEV (reference sequence). J lost 1 base, V lost 9 bases, and 4 bases had no gene match. CDR3 in amino acids: CASTTSGQETQYF. Written as DNA, the CDR3 is TGTGCCAGTACCACTAGCGGCCAAGAGACCCAGTACTTC.

The chain employs TRBV28 and TRBJ1-3; a weak D match, TRBD1 (5 bases). Per the germline V gene, CDR1 is MDHEN and CDR2 is SYDVKM. This CDR3 has 17 residues. Trimming took 5 bases from V and 3 from J, leaving 20 bases between them. In DNA form, the CDR3 reads TGTGCCAGCAGTCCCCCGGTGGGCCAGGGACGTGGAAACACCATATATTTT. Its translation: CASSPPVGQGRGNTIYF. Filled out from reference TRBV28 and TRBJ1-3, the complete variable domain reads DVKVTQSSRYLVKRTGEKVFLECVQDMDHENMFWYRQDPGLGLRLIYFSYDVKMKEKGDIPEGYSVSREKKERFSLILESASTNQTSMYLCASSPPVGQGRGNTIYFGEGSWLTVV.

This clone was observed a single time. The J gene is TRBJ1-2, the V gene TRBV28; 9 bases fit TRBD1. Trimming at V came to 5 bases and at J to 8 bases, leaving 12 bases not matched to a gene. CDR1 and CDR2 (germline): MDHEN, SYDVKM. The CDR3 has 15 amino acids. The CDR3, as DNA: TGTGCCAGCAGTCCCGGGACAGGGAGTCAGTACGGCTACACCTTC. Its translation: CASSPGTGSQYGYTF.

V is TRBV19 and J is TRBJ1-5; 10 bases map to TRBD1. The germline V gene encodes CDR1 LNHDA and CDR2 SQIVND (reference sequence). V gave up 6 bases and J gave up 0 bases; unmatched junction bases: 14. This CDR3 has 19 residues. CDR3 nucleotide sequence: TGTGCCAGTAGATGGTCGCCGGGACAGGGGCAATCTAGCAATCAGCCCCAGCATTTT. Protein product: CASRWSPGQGQSSNQPQHF.